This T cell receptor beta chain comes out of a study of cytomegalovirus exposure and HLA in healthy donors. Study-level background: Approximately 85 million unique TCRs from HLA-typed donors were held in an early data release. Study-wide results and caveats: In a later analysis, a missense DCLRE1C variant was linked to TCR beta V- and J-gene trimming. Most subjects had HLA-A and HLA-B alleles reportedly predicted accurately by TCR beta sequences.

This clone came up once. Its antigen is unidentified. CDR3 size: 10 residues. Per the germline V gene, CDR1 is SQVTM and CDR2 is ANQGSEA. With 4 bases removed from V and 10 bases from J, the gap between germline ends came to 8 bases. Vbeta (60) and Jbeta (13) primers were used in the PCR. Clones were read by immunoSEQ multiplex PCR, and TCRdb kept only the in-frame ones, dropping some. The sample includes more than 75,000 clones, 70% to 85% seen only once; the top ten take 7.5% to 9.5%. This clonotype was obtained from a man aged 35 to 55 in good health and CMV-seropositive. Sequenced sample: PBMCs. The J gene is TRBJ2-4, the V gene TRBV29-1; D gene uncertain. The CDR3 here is CSVGQDIQYF. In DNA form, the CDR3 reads TGCAGCGTTGGCCAGGATATTCAGTACTTC.